What follows are 21 T cell receptor beta chains derived from one specimen sequenced in a study of blood T cell repertoires in COVID-19. Profiling relied on immunoSEQ multiplex PCR, and the TCRdb table lists in-frame clones only, not all of them. The profile shows 250,000 to 350,000 clones, 92% of them singletons. What was sequenced was PBMCs or T cells enriched from blood (not recorded which). Receptor source: a woman in her thirties who had recovered from COVID-19.

V usage is TRBV28 and J usage is TRBJ1-6, with a possible D match to TRBD1 (6 bases). Per germline, CDR1 MDHEN and CDR2 SYDVKM. This CDR3 region has 14 residues. Trimming cost V 4 bases and J 13 bases, with 17 bases left between them. CDR3 DNA sequence: TGTGCCAGCAGTTCACAGGGAGTAGATACCCCCCTCCACTTT. This encodes CASSSQGVDTPLHF.

This CDR3 reads CASSITRTGGSYNSPLHF. CDR3 in DNA: TGTGCCAGTAGTATAACAAGGACAGGGGGGTCCTATAATTCACCCCTCCACTTT. The V gene is TRBV19, the J gene TRBJ1-6; 10 bases are a match to TRBD1. The germline CDR1 and CDR2 sequences are LNHDA and SQIVND (reference sequence). The V gene end was trimmed by 2 bases and the J gene end by 1 base; junction bases not matched to a gene: 5. This CDR3 has 18 amino acids.

The genes are TRBV6-5 and TRBJ2-7; TRBD1 agrees at 7 bases. The CDR3 is 15 residues long. Per the germline V gene, CDR1 is MNHEY and CDR2 is SVGAGI. V gave up 6 bases and J gave up 1 base; unmatched junction bases: 9. This CDR3 reads CASRAWTGASYEQYF. The CDR3, as DNA: TGTGCCAGCAGAGCTTGGACAGGTGCTTCCTACGAGCAGTACTTC.

The chain is built from TRBV7-8 and TRBJ2-7, with D unresolved. The CDR3 spans 11 residues. In germline, CDR1 is SGHVS, CDR2 FQNEAQ. V dropped 5 bases and J dropped 6 bases, with 8 bases sitting between them. In nucleotides, the CDR3 is TGTGCCAGCAGCCCCAGAAGCGAGCAGTACTTC. This codes for CASSPRSEQYF.

This clone was detected only once. The chain couples TRBV25-1 to TRBJ2-5; 9 nucleotides align to TRBD1. Germline V gene lookup returns CDR1 MGHDK and CDR2 SYGVNS. The CDR3 has 16 residues. Trimming at V came to 4 bases and at J to 4 bases, leaving 10 bases not matched to a gene. The CDR3 is CASSVQGASVRETQYF. The CDR3 nucleotides read TGTGCCAGCAGTGTACAGGGGGCCTCGGTAAGAGAGACCCAGTACTTC.

The gene calls are TRBV15 and TRBJ1-5; no definite D call. This CDR3 contains 13 residues. The ends were cut back, 8 bases at V and 2 bases at J, with 10 bases in the middle. Looked up from germline, CDR1 is LNHNV and CDR2 is YYDKDF (reference sequence). CDR3 sequence: CATQWEGNQPQHF. The CDR3 region has the DNA TGTGCCACCCAGTGGGAGGGCAATCAGCCCCAGCATTTT.

The V call is TRBV6-1, the J call TRBJ1-1; D is ambiguous. Deletions cut 3 bases from V and 6 bases from J, with 11 bases between. The CDR3 has 13 amino acids. From germline, CDR1 is MNHNS and CDR2 SASEGT. The CDR3 nucleotides read TGTGCCAGCAGTGAGTACGGGAGACCTGAAGCTTTCTTT. As protein: CASSEYGRPEAFF.

This chain links TRBV7-2 with TRBJ1-2; perhaps TRBD1 as D (5 bases). The germline CDR1 and CDR2 sequences are SGHTA and FQGNSA. CDR3 length equals 14 residues. V shed 2 bases and J shed 2 bases, with 9 bases lying between them. The CDR3 nucleotides are TGTGCCAGCAGCTTATCCCGGGGGAACTATGGCTACACCTTC. This sequence encodes CASSLSRGNYGYTF.

The V and J genes are TRBV28 and TRBJ1-4, with 7 nucleotides matching TRBD1. Germline V lookup: CDR1 MDHEN, CDR2 SYDVKM. There are 14 residues in the CDR3. The V gene end was trimmed by 6 bases and the J gene end by 4 bases; junction bases not matched to a gene: 5. The DNA for the CDR3 is TGTGCCAGCAGCTCCCAGGGGGTTAATGAAAAACTGTTTTTT. Its protein is CASSSQGVNEKLFF.

V usage is TRBV29-1 and J usage is TRBJ2-1; 7 bases fit TRBD1. The V gene end was trimmed by 0 bases and the J gene end by 3 bases; junction bases not matched to a gene: 8. The germline V gene encodes CDR1 SQVTM and CDR2 ANQGSEA. The CDR3 contains 16 residues. The CDR3 DNA reads TGCAGCGTTGAAGAGGACAGGCGGAACGTCTACAATGAGCAGTTCTTC. This encodes CSVEEDRRNVYNEQFF.

The genes are TRBV27 and TRBJ1-1; possibly TRBD1 for D (6 bases). The CDR3 is made up of 14 amino acids. Trimming removed 6 bases from V and 6 bases from J, with 17 bases in between. The germline V gene encodes CDR1 MNHEY and CDR2 SMNVEV (reference sequence). CDR3 nucleotide sequence: TGTGCCAGCAGCCATGCACAGGGTTTGGCTGAAGCTTTCTTT. It codes for CASSHAQGLAEAFF.

The gene calls are TRBV19 and TRBJ1-1; D not resolved. V was cut by 1 base and J by 1 base, with 7 bases left in between. Germline V lookup: CDR1 LNHDA, CDR2 SQIVND (reference sequence). The CDR3 is 14 residues long. The CDR3 region is CASSIASGNTEAFF. The CDR3 DNA reads TGTGCCAGTAGTATAGCCTCAGGGAACACTGAAGCTTTCTTT. The whole variable domain, filled in from reference TRBV19 and TRBJ1-1, reads DGGITQSPKYLFRKEGQNVTLSCEQNLNHDAMYWYRQDPGQGLRLIYYSQIVNDFQKGDIAEGYSVSREKKESFPLTVTSAQKNPTAFYLCASSIASGNTEAFFGQGTRLTVV.

The rearrangement links TRBV5-1 to TRBJ1-2; D gene unclear. This CDR3 has 13 residues. The germline gives CDR1 SGHRS, CDR2 YFSETQ. V was pared by 4 bases and J by 2 bases, with 9 bases between. DNA of the CDR3: TGCGCCAGCAGCGTAGGAGGAAACTATGGCTACACCTTC. This gives the protein CASSVGGNYGYTF.

The chain is built from TRBV6-5 and TRBJ2-7, with a tentative D call TRBD2 (5 bases). The CDR3 contains 15 residues. V gave up 6 bases and J gave up 0 bases, with 15 bases separating them. Looked up from germline, CDR1 is MNHEY and CDR2 is SVGAGI. CDR3 in DNA: TGTGCCAGCAGCATTAACGGGGTCGGCTCCTACGAGCAGTACTTC. Amino acid sequence: CASSINGVGSYEQYF.

There are a few counts of this clone. V usage is TRBV20-1 and J usage is TRBJ2-1, with 10 bases that match TRBD2. Trimming cost V 3 bases and J 1 base; bases outside gene matches: 6. CDR1 is DFQATT, CDR2 SNEGSKA, per germline (reference sequence). The CDR3 has 16 amino acids. CDR3 protein: CSASSPSGRSYNEQFF. In DNA, the CDR3 is TGCAGTGCTAGTTCCCCTAGCGGGAGATCCTACAATGAGCAGTTCTTC.

The CDR3 DNA is TGTGCCAGCAGCCCGGGACAGGGGACAGATACGCAGTATTTT. Amino acids: CASSPGQGTDTQYF. The V and J genes are TRBV6-5 and TRBJ2-3; 10 bases fit TRBD1. In germline, CDR1 is MNHEY, CDR2 SVGAGI. With 6 bases clipped from V and 3 bases from J, the junction kept 3 bases outside the gene matches. The CDR3 extends over 14 amino acids.

V usage is TRBV2 and J usage is TRBJ1-1; possibly TRBD1 for D (5 bases). V was cut by 4 bases and J by 4 bases, with 16 bases left in between. The CDR3 length is 15 residues. Germline V gene data show CDR1 as SNHLY and CDR2 as FYNNEI. The CDR3 DNA sequence: TGTGCCAGCAGTGGACTTAACGGAAGGGGCACTGAAGCTTTCTTT. Its protein is CASSGLNGRGTEAFF. Filled out from reference TRBV2 and TRBJ1-1, the complete variable domain reads EPEVTQTPSHQVTQMGQEVILRCVPISNHLYFYWYRQILGQKVEFLVSFYNNEISEKSEIFDDQFSVERPDGSNFTLKIRSTKLEDSAMYFCASSGLNGRGTEAFFGQGTRLTVV.

The chain employs TRBV7-2 and TRBJ1-3; no clear D gene. The CDR3 totals 13 residues. V lost 3 bases to trimming and J lost 3 bases, with 6 bases between them. Germline lookup yields CDR1 SGHTA and CDR2 FQGNSA. CDR3 protein: CASSFQFGNTIYF. The CDR3 DNA sequence: TGTGCCAGCAGCTTTCAGTTTGGAAACACCATATATTTT.

The chain has TRBV4-1 and TRBJ1-1; the D gene is possibly TRBD1 (6 bases). Germline-derived CDR1 and CDR2 are MGHRA and YSYEKL. This CDR3 has 15 amino acids. V was trimmed by 4 bases and J by 1 base, leaving 13 bases between them. The CDR3: CASSRVDSENTEAFF. CDR3 bases: TGCGCCAGCAGCCGAGTGGACAGTGAGAACACTGAAGCTTTCTTT.

The V call is TRBV12-3 or TRBV12-4, the J call TRBJ1-3; D ambiguous. The CDR3 totals 12 residues. With 2 bases removed from V and 8 bases from J, the gap between germline ends came to 7 bases. CDR3 in DNA: TGTGCCAGCAGTTTAACCACTCACACCATATATTTT. Translation: CASSLTTHTIYF.

J is TRBJ1-1 and V is TRBV7-8; D unresolved. Trimming shortened V by 5 bases and J by 8 bases, and 21 bases separated the two germline ends. The CDR3 sequence is 15 residues long. CDR1 and CDR2 (germline): SGHVS, FQNEAQ. The CDR3 sequence is CASSAITRQPVEAFF. CDR3 coding DNA: TGTGCCAGCAGCGCTATAACGCGGCAGCCCGTAGAAGCTTTCTTT.